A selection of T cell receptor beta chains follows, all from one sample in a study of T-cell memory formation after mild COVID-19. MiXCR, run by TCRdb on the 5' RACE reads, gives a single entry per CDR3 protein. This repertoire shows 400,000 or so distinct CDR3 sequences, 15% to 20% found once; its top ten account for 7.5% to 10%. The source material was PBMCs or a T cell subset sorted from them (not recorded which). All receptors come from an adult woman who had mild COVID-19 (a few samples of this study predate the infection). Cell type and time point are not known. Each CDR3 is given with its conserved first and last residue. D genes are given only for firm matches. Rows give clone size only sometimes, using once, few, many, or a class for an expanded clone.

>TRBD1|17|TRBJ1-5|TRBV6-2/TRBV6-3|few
TGTGCCAGCAGTTACTCGCCGGGACAGGGGAAGAATCAGCCCCAGCATTTT
CASSYSPGQGKNQPQHF
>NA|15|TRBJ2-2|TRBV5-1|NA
TGCGCCAGCAGCTCAGCCACGGGGAAAACCGGGGAGCTGTTTTTT
CASSSATGKTGELFF
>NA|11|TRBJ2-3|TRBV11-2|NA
TGTGCCAGCAGCTCGAGCCTGACGCAGTATTTT
CASSSSLTQYF
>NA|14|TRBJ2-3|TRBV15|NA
TGTGCCACCGCTCCAGGAGCTAGCACAGATACGCAGTATTTT
CATAPGASTDTQYF
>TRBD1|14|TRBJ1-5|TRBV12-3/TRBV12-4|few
TGTGCCAGCAGTTCACAACAGGGGAATCAGCCCCAGCATTTT
CASSSQQGNQPQHF
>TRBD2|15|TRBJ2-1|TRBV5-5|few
TGTGCCAGCAGCCACACGACTAGCGGGGTCAATGAGCAGTTCTTC
CASSHTTSGVNEQFF
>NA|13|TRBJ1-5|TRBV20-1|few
TGCAGTGCTAGAGATCCTGATTTGGAGCCCCAGCATTTT
CSARDPDLEPQHF
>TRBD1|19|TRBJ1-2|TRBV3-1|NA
TGTGCCAGCAGCCAGTACGCCTCGACAGGGGGACAACGTAACTATGGCTACACCTTC
CASSQYASTGGQRNYGYTF
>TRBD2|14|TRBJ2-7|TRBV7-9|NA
TGTGCCAGCGGACGTAGCGGGGCACGCTACGAGCAGTACTTC
CASGRSGARYEQYF
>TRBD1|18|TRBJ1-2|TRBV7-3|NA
TGTGCCAGCAGCCGCCTATACGGGACAGGGGGCCAAAACTATGGCTACACCTTC
CASSRLYGTGGQNYGYTF
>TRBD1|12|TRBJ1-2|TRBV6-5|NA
TGTGCCAGCAGTACAGGGGGCGATGGCTACACCTTC
CASSTGGDGYTF
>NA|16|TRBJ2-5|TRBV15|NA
TGTGCCACCAGCCGCCTTGGGGGCAGGTACCAAGAGACCCAGTACTTC
CATSRLGGRYQETQYF
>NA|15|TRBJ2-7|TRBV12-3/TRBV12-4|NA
TGTGCCAGCAGTTCCCGGGACGGAATATACTACGAGCAGTACTTC
CASSSRDGIYYEQYF
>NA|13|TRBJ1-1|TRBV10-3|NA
TGTGCCATCAGTAACATCGGGAATACTGAAGCTTTCTTT
CAISNIGNTEAFF
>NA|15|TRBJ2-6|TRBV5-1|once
TGCGCCAGCAGCTCTAGTACTTCTGGGGCCAACGTCCTGACTTTC
CASSSSTSGANVLTF
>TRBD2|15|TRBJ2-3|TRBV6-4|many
TGTGCCAGCAGAGAGGGACTAGCCTTGAGAGATACGCAGTATTTT
CASREGLALRDTQYF
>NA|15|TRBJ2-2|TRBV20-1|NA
TGCAGTGCCACCCGCGGGTCGGCGAACACCGGGGAGCTGTTTTTT
CSATRGSANTGELFF
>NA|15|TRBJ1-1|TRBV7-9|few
TGTGCCAGCAGCTTAGGCCGCTTGTCGGACACTGAAGCTTTCTTT
CASSLGRLSDTEAFF
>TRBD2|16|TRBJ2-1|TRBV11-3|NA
TGTGCCAGCAGCGCACGACTAGCGGGAGGGCCAAATGAGCAGTTCTTC
CASSARLAGGPNEQFF
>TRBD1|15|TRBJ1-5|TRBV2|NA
TGTGCCAGCAGGCCTGACAGGGGAGGTGATCAGCCCCAGCATTTT
CASRPDRGGDQPQHF
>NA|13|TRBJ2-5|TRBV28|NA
TGTGCCTGTATTAGGGGCGCTGGCGAGACCCAGTACTTC
CACIRGAGETQYF
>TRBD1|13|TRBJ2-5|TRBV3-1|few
TGTGCCATCAGCCGGGACAGACAAGAGACCCAGTACTTC
CAISRDRQETQYF
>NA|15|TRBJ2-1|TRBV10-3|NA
TGTGCCATCAGTGCTGGGGTAGCGGCTATCAATGAGCAGTTCTTC
CAISAGVAAINEQFF
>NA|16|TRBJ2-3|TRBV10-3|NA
TGTGCCATCAGTGGGCGACTTGGAGGGGTTGCAGATACGCAGTATTTT
CAISGRLGGVADTQYF
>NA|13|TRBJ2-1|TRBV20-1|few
TGCAGTGCCCCCCTGAGCTCCTACAATGAGCAGTTCTTC
CSAPLSSYNEQFF
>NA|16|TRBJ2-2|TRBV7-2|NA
TGTGCCAGCAGCTTAAATGGGGGGTCGAACACCGGGGAGCTGTTTTTT
CASSLNGGSNTGELFF
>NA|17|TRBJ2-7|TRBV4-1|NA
TGCGCCAGCAGCCAAGATTCTGAGGGCTTGTATCCCTACGAGCAGTACTTC
CASSQDSEGLYPYEQYF
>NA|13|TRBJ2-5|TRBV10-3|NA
TGTGCCATCAGTGGCCAGCCCCAAGAGACCCAGTACTTC
CAISGQPQETQYF
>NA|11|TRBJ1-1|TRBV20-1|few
TGCAGTGCTTATTTTACACCAGAAGCTTTCTTT
CSAYFTPEAFF
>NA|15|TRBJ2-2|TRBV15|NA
TGTGCCACCAGCAGAGAAACAGGAGGGACCGGGGAGCTGTTTTTT
CATSRETGGTGELFF
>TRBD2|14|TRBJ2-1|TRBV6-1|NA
TGTGCCAGCAGACTCATTCTAGCGGACAATGAGCAGTTCTTC
CASRLILADNEQFF
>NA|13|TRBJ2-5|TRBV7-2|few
TGTGCCAGCAGCTTAGTAGAGGAAGAGACCCAGTACTTC
CASSLVEEETQYF
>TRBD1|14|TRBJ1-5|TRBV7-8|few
TGTGCCAGCAGCTTCCCAGGGGGCGGTCAGCCCCAGCATTTT
CASSFPGGGQPQHF
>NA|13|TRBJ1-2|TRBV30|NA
TGTGCCTGGGGTTATGCGGGTATCTATGGCTACACCTTC
CAWGYAGIYGYTF
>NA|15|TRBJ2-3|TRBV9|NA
TGTGCCAGCAGCACCGGGACACTGAGCACAGATACGCAGTATTTT
CASSTGTLSTDTQYF
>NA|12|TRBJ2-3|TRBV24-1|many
TGTGCCACCAGTAGCTGGCGTGATACGCAGTATTTT
CATSSWRDTQYF
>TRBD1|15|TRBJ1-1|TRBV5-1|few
TGCGCCAGCAGCTCACGTAGGACAGGGATGACTGAAGCTTTCTTT
CASSSRRTGMTEAFF
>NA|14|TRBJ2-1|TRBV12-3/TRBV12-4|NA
TGTGCCAGCAGTTACGCCGGCGGTTCGGCTGAGCAGTTCTTC
CASSYAGGSAEQFF
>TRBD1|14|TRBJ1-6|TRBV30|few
TGTGCCTGGAGCGCGGGACAGGGGGGCTCACCCCTCCACTTT
CAWSAGQGGSPLHF
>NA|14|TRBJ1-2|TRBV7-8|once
TGTGCCAGCGTTCCCCCGGGTCCAGTCCATGGCTACACCTTC
CASVPPGPVHGYTF
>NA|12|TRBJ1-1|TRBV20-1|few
TGCAGTGCTAGGAGGGCGAACACTGAAGCTTTCTTT
CSARRANTEAFF
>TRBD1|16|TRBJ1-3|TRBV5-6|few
TGTGCCAGCAGCTGGGGACAGGGGAGACCTGGAAACACCATATATTTT
CASSWGQGRPGNTIYF
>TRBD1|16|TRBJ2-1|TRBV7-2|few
TGTGCCAGCAGCTCACCTCGACAGGGGGCTGGAAATGAGCAGTTCTTC
CASSSPRQGAGNEQFF
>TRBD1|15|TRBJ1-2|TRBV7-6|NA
TGTGCCAGCAGCCTCGGGGACAGCCTCACGGGGGGCTACACCTTC
CASSLGDSLTGGYTF
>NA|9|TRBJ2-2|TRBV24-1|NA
TGTGCCACCCCCGGGGAGCTGTTTTTT
CATPGELFF
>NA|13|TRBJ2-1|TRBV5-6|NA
TGTGCCAGCAGCGCCGGACAGTACAATGAGCAGTTCTTC
CASSAGQYNEQFF
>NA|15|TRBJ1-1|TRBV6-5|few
TGTGCCAGCAGTTACTCCGGACAGCTGAACACTGAAGCTTTCTTT
CASSYSGQLNTEAFF
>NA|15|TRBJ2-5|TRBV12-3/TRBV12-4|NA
TGTGCCAGCACCAAACAGGGAATGGTCCAAGGGACCCAGTACTTC
CASTKQGMVQGTQYF
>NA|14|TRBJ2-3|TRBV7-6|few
TGTGCCAGCAGCGGAGGGACAGCCACAGATACGCAGTATTTT
CASSGGTATDTQYF
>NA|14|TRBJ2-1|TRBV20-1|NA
TGCAGTGCTAGGACTCTGAGCTCCTACAATGAGCAGTTCTTC
CSARTLSSYNEQFF